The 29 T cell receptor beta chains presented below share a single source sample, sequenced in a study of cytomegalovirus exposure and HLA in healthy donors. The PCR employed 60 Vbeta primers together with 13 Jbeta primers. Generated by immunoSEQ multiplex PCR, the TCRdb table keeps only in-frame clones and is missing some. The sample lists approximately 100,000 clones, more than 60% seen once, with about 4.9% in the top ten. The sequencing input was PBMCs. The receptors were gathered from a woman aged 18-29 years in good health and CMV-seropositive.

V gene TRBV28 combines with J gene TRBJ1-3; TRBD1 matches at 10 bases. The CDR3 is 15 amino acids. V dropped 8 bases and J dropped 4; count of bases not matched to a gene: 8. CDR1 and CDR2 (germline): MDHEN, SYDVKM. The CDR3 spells CASLPGTGAGNTIYF. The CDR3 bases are TGTGCCAGCCTACCCGGGACAGGGGCAGGAAACACCATATATTTT.

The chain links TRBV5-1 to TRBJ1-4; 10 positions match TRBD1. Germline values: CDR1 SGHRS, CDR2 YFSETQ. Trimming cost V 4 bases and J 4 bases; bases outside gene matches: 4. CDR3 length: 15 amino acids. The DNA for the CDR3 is TGCGCCAGCAGCCAAAGGACAGGGGGTAATGAAAAACTGTTTTTT. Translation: CASSQRTGGNEKLFF. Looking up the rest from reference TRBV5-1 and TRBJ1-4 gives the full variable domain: KAGVTQTPRYLIKTRGQQVTLSCSPISGHRSVSWYQQTPGQGLQFLFEYFSETQRNKGNFPGRFSGRQFSNSRSEMNVSTLELGDSALYLCASSQRTGGNEKLFFGSGTQLSVL.

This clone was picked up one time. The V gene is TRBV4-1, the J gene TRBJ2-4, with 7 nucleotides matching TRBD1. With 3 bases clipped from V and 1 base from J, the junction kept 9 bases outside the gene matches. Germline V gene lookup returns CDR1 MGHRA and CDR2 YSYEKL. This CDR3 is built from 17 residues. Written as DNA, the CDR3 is TGCGCCAGCAGCCACCCGACAGGGTTCGGGGCCAAAAACATTCAGTACTTC. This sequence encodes CASSHPTGFGAKNIQYF.

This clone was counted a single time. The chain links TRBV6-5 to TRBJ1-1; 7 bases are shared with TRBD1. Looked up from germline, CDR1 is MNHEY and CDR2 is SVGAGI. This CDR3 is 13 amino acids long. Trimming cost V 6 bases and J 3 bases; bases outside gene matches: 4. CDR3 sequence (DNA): TGTGCCAGCAGCAGGGACAGCTACACTGAAGCTTTCTTT. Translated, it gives CASSRDSYTEAFF.

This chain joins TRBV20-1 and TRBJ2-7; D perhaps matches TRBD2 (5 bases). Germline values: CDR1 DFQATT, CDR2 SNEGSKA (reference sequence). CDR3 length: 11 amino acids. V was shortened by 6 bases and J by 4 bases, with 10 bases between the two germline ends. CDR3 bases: TGCAGTGCCCCGGACTGGTACGAGCAGTACTTC. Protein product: CSAPDWYEQYF.

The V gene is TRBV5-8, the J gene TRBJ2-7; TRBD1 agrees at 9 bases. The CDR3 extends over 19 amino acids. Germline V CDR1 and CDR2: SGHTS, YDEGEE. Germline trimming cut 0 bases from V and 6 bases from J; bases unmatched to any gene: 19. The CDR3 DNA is TGTGCCAGCAGCTTGGCCTGGGGTACAGGGGGCCGGGAGGAGGGCGAGCAGTACTTC. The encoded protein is CASSLAWGTGGREEGEQYF.

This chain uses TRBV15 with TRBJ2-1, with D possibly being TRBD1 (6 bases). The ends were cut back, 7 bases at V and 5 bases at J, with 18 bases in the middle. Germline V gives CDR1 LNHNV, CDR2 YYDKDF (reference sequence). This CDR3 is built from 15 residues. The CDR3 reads CATTRGMERHNEQFF. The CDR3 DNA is TGTGCCACCACAAGGGGGATGGAGAGACACAATGAGCAGTTCTTC.

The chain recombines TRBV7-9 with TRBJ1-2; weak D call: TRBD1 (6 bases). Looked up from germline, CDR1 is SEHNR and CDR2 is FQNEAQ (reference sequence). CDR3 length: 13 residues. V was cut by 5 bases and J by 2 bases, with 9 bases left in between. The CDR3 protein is CASSPDRNYGYTF. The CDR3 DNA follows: TGTGCCAGCAGCCCCGACAGGAACTATGGCTACACCTTC.

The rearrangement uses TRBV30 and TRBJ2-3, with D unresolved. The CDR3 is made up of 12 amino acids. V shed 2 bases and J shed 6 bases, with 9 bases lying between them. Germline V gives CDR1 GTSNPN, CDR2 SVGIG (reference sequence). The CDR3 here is CAWSHNRDTQYF. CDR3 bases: TGTGCCTGGAGTCATAATCGGGATACGCAGTATTTT.

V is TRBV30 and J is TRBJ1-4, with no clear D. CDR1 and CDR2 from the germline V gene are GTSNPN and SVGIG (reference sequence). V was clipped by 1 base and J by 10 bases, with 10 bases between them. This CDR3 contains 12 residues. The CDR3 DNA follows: TGTGCCTGGAGTGCAGTCCTTGGAAAACTGTTTTTT. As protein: CAWSAVLGKLFF.

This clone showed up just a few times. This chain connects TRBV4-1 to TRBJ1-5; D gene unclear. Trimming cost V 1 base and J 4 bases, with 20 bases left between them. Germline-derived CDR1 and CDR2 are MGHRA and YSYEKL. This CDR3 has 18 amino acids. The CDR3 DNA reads TGCGCCAGCAGCCAAGGACTTGGAGGCGCCAATCCTAATCAGCCCCAGCATTTT. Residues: CASSQGLGGANPNQPQHF.

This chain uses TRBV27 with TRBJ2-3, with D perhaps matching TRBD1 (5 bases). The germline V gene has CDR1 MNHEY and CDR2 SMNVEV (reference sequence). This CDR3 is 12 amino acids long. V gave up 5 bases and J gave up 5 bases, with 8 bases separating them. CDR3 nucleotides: TGTGCCAGCAGTCTAAGGGGAGATACGCAGTATTTT. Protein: CASSLRGDTQYF.

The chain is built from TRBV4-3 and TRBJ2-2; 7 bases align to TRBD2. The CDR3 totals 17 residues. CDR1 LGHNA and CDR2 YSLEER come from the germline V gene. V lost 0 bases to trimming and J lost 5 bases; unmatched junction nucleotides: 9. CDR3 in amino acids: CASSQEWGGSWTGELFF. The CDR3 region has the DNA TGCGCCAGCAGCCAAGAATGGGGCGGGAGTTGGACCGGGGAGCTGTTTTTT.

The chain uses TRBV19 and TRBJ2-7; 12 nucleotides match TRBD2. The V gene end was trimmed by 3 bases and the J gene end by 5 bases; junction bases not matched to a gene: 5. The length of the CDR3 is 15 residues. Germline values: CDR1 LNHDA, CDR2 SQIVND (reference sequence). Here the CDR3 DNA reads TGTGCCAGTAGTATGGAGACTAGCGGGAGCAACGAGCAGTACTTC. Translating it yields CASSMETSGSNEQYF.

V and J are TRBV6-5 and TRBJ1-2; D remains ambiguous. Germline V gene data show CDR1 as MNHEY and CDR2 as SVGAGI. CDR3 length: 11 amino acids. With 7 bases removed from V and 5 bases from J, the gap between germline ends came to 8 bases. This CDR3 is CASTSGYGYTF. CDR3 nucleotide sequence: TGTGCCAGCACCTCGGGGTATGGCTACACCTTC.

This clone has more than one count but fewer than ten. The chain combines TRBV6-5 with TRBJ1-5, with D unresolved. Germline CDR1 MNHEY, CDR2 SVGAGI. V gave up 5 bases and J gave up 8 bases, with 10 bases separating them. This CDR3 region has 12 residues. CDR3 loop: CASSPLGEPQHF. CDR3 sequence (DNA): TGTGCCAGCAGTCCCCTCGGGGAGCCCCAGCATTTT.

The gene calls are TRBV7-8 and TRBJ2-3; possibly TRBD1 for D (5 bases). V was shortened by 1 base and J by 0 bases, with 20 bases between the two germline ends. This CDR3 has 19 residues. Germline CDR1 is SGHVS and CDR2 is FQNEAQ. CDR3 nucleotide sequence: TGTGCCAGCAGCTTAGGTAGCAGGGAAGGATATATTAGCACAGATACGCAGTATTTT. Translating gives CASSLGSREGYISTDTQYF.

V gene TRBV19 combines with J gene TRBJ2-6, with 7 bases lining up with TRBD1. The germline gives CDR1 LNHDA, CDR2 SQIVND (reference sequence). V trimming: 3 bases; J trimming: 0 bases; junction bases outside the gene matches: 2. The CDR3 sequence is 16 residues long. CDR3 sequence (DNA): TGTGCCAGTAGTATGAACAGGGGCTCTGGGGCCAACGTCCTGACTTTC. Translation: CASSMNRGSGANVLTF. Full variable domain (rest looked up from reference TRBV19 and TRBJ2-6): DGGITQSPKYLFRKEGQNVTLSCEQNLNHDAMYWYRQDPGQGLRLIYYSQIVNDFQKGDIAEGYSVSREKKESFPLTVTSAQKNPTAFYLCASSMNRGSGANVLTFGAGSRLTVL.

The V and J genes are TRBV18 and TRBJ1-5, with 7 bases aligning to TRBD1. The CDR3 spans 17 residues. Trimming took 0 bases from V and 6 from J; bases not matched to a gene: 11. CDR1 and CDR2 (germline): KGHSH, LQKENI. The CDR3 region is CASSPPNTQGGSQPQHF. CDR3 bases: TGTGCCAGCTCACCACCTAATACCCAGGGGGGCAGTCAGCCCCAGCATTTT.

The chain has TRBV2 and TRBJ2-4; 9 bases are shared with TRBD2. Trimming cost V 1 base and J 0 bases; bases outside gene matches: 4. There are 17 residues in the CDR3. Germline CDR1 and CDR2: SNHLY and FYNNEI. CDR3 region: CASSEDPSGVAKNIQYF. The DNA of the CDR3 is TGTGCCAGCAGTGAAGACCCTAGCGGGGTAGCCAAAAACATTCAGTACTTC.

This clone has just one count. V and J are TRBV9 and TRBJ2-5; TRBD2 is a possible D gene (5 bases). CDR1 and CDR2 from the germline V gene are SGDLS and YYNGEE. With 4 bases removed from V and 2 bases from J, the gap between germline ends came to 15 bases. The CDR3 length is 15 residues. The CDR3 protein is CASSTLASGQETQYF. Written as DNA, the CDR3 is TGTGCCAGCAGCACTCTAGCATCAGGTCAAGAGACCCAGTACTTC.

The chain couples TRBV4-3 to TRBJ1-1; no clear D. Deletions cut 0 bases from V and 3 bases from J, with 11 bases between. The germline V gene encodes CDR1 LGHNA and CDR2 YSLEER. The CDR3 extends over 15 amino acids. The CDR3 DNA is TGCGCCAGCAGCCAAGATCTGACGGGTTACACTGAAGCTTTCTTT. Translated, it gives CASSQDLTGYTEAFF.

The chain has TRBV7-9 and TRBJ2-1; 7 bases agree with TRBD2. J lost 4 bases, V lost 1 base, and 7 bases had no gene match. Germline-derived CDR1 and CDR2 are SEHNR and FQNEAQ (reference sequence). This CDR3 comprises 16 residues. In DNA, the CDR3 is TGTGCCAGCAGCTTAGGGGCGGGAGAGTGGTACAATGAGCAGTTCTTC. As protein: CASSLGAGEWYNEQFF.

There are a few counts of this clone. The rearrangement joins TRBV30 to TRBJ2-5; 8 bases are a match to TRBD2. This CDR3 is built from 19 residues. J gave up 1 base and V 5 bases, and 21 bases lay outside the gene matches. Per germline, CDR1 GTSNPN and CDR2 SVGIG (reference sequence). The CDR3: CAWAPRVTSGGKLQETQYF. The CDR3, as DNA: TGTGCCTGGGCCCCCCGGGTGACAAGCGGGGGAAAACTCCAAGAGACCCAGTACTTC.

CDR3: CASSQWGWASNYGYTF. The CDR3 nucleotides read TGTGCCAGCAGCCAATGGGGCTGGGCCTCTAACTATGGCTACACCTTC. The chain joins TRBV27 to TRBJ1-2; possible D gene TRBD1, 5 bases. The CDR3 totals 16 residues. V dropped 6 bases and J dropped 0 bases, with 17 bases sitting between them. Germline V gene data show CDR1 as MNHEY and CDR2 as SMNVEV (reference sequence).

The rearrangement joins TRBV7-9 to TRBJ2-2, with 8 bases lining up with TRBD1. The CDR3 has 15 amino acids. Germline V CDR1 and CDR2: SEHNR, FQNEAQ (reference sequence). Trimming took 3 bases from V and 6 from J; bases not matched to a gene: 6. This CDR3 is CASSFRTGLAGELFF. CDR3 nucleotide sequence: TGTGCCAGCAGCTTCCGGACAGGGCTAGCCGGGGAGCTGTTTTTT.

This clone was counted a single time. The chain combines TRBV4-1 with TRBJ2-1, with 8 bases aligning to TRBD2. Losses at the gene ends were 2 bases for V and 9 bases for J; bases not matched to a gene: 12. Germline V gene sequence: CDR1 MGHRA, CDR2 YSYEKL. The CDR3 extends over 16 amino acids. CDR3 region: CASSQPVGLAPSEQFF. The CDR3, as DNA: TGCGCCAGCAGCCAACCCGTAGGACTAGCCCCCAGTGAGCAGTTCTTC.

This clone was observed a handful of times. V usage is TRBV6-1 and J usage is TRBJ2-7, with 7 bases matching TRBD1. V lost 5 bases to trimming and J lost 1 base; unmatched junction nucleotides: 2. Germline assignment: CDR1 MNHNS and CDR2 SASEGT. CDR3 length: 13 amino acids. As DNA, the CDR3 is TGTGCCAGCAGTCGGGACAGATCCTACGAGCAGTACTTC. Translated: CASSRDRSYEQYF.

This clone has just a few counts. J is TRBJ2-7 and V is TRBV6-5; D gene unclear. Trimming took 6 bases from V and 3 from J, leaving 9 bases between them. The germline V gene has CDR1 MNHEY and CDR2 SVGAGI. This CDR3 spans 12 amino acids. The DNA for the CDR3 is TGTGCCAGCAGGGGCAGCTTCTACGAGCAGTACTTC. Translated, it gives CASRGSFYEQYF.